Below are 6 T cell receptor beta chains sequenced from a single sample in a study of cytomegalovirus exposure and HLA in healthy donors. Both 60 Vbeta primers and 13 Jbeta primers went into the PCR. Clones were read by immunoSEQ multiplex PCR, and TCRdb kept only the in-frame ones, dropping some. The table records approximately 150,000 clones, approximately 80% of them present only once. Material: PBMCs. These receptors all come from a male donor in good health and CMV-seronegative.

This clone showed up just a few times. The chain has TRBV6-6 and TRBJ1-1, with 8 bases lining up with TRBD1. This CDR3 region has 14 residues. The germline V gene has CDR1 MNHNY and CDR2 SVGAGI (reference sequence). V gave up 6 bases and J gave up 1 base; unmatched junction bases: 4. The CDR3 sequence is CASSPDRANTEAFF. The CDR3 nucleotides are TGTGCCAGCAGCCCGGACAGGGCGAACACTGAAGCTTTCTTT.

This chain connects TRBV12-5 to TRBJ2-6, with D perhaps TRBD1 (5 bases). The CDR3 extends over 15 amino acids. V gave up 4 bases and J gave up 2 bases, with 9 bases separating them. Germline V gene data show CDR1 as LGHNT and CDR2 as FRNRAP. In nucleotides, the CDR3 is TGTGCTAGTGGTTCGAGCAGGGCTGGGGCCAACGTCCTGACTTTC. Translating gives CASGSSRAGANVLTF.

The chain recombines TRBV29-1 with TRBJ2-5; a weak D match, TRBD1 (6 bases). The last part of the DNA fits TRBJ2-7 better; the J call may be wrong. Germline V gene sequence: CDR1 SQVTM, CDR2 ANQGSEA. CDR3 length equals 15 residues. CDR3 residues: CSVVGGLAPSGEQYF. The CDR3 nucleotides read TGCAGCGTTGTAGGGGGATTGGCCCCCTCCGGCGAGCAGTACTTC.

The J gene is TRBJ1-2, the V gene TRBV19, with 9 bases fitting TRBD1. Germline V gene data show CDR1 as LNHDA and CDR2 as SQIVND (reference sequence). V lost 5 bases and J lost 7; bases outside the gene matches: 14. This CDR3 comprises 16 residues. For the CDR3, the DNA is TGTGCCAGTAGTCTACCGGACAGGGGAGATCTGTTTGGCTACACCTTC. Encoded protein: CASSLPDRGDLFGYTF.

CDR3 DNA: TGTGCCTGGAGGGCAGGGGGTAATTCACCCCTCCACTTT. Its protein product is CAWRAGGNSPLHF. The gene calls are TRBV30 and TRBJ1-6, with TRBD1 matching 7 bases. This CDR3 comprises 13 residues. CDR1 is GTSNPN, CDR2 SVGIG, per germline (reference sequence). V was clipped by 3 bases and J by 6 bases; unmatched bases: 2.

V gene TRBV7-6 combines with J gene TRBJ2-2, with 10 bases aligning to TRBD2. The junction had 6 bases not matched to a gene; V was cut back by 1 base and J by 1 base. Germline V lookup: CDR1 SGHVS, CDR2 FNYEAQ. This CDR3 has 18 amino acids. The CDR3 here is CASSLGSSGGLNTGELFF. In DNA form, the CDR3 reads TGTGCCAGCAGCTTAGGGTCTAGCGGGGGACTGAACACCGGGGAGCTGTTTTTT.